This TCR beta chain was recorded in a study of T cell responses to AZD1222 COVID-19 vaccine. The repertoire was sequenced with immunoSEQ multiplex PCR; TCRdb's copy has only in-frame clones and lacks some. The sample includes some 150,000 clones, about 93% of them seen just once. With respect to this clone: The antigen remains undetermined.

Whole-study findings and limits: Only after the peak T cell response were repertoires sampled.

This CDR3 spans 12 amino acids. The V and J ends lost 8 bases and 0 bases respectively, with 6 bases between them. Germline loops: CDR1 SGDLS, CDR2 YYNGEE. The V call is TRBV9, the J call TRBJ2-1; the D is unclear. The sequenced sample was peripheral blood, obtained on day 0 of AZD1222 vaccination. This receptor was taken from an adult in good health. CDR3 coding DNA: TGTGCCAGGGTTCCCTCCTACAATGAGCAGTTCTTC. Amino acid sequence: CARVPSYNEQFF.